This T cell receptor beta chain was identified in a study of post-analysis software for immune sequencing data. Study-wide findings and caveats: Controls showed lower frequencies than patients for roughly five TRBV segments, and TRBV5-6, TRBV5-1 and TRBV20-1 were among these.

Carried by the TCR beta cDNA libraries were unique molecular identifiers. Some 540,000 cDNA molecules were obtained from roughly 1 to 10 million T cells. MiXCR, run by TCRdb on the PCR reads, gives a single entry per CDR3 protein. There are roughly 670,000 distinct CDR3 sequences in the sample; approximately 59% occur only once, and approximately 10% lies in the top ten. A word on this clonotype: The target antigen is unknown.

The CDR3 totals 14 residues. V was pared by 4 bases and J by 2 bases, with 10 bases between. Germline CDR1 LGHDT, CDR2 YNNKEL (reference sequence). The chain recombines TRBV3-1 with TRBJ2-3, with D maybe TRBD1 (5 bases). The sequencing input was blood. This sequence originates from a girl aged 2 to 9 with multiple sclerosis. The CDR3 spells CASSLHRNTDTQYF. CDR3 bases: TGTGCCAGCAGCCTTCACAGGAACACAGATACGCAGTATTTT.